This T cell receptor beta chain stems from a study of blood T cell repertoires in COVID-19. The method was immunoSEQ multiplex PCR; TCRdb's version includes in-frame clones alone and lacks a portion of them. The sample carries approximately 470,000 clones, about nine tenths recorded once. The germline V gene has CDR1 SGHAT and CDR2 FQNNGV. Trimming shortened V by 0 bases and J by 8 bases, and 8 bases separated the two germline ends. The CDR3 spans 14 residues. Sample: PBMCs or T cells enriched from blood (not recorded which). The chain recombines TRBV11-2 with TRBJ1-6; D call uncertain. The receptor's source is a woman aged 18-29 years who had recovered from COVID-19. The CDR3 bases are TGTGCCAGCAGCTTAGAAGGGAGTTATTCACCCCTCCACTTT. Its protein is CASSLEGSYSPLHF. Full variable domain (remainder filled in from reference TRBV11-2 and TRBJ1-6): EAGVAQSPRYKIIEKRQSVAFWCNPISGHATLYWYQQILGQGPKLLIQFQNNGVVDDSQLPKDRFSAERLKGVDSTLKIQPAKLEDSAVYLCASSLEGSYSPLHFGNGTRLTVT.